This TCR beta chain originates from a study of human T cells and chemical hapten exposure. Study in general: Patches with 0.01% DPC went on the upper back, and the tests were read at 6 days.

In the source study's methods: TCRs per sample had a median of approximately 88,000 and ranged from about 23,224 to 690,600. TCRdb called the RACE reads again in MiXCR, with one record for every CDR3 protein. The V and J calls were not made by the authors but by TCRdb's processing. This sample has about 340,000 distinct CDR3 sequences; around 7% occur once, and the top ten carry about 8%. The time point was: patch test 1, 2 weeks after DPC sensitization. The treatment is: therapeutic diphenylcyclopropenone sensitization with weekly scalp DPC. As concerns this clonotype: The antigen is unknown.

The CDR3 has 14 amino acids. Germline assignment: CDR1 SNHLY and CDR2 FYNNEI. Trimming took 6 bases from V and 0 from J; bases not matched to a gene: 1. General study results and limits: Counts of expanded TCRs at PT1 were positively correlated with patch test score.

The sequenced sample was whole blood, obtained in connection with sensitization to the hapten diphenylcyclopropenone (DPC). The chain couples TRBV2 to TRBJ2-2, with 7 bases that match TRBD2. The clonotype comes from a woman aged 18-29 years with alopecia areata. Some clones in this sample may be carry-over from other donors' samples. The CDR3 reads CASRGGANTGELFF. The DNA for the CDR3 is TGTGCCAGCAGGGGAGGGGCGAACACCGGGGAGCTGTTTTTT.